These 24 T cell receptor beta chains were sequenced from one sample in a study of control samples from healthy donors and cancer patients. The repertoire was sequenced with immunoSEQ multiplex PCR; TCRdb's copy has only in-frame clones and lacks some. The sample records approximately 100,000 clones, 85% to 90% being singletons. The sample taken for sequencing was PBMCs. All receptors come from a man aged 60 to 75 with lung cancer.

V gene TRBV7-9 combines with J gene TRBJ2-4, with 8 bases that match TRBD1. Trimming removed 3 bases from V and 12 bases from J; junction bases left unmatched: 7. The germline V gene has CDR1 SEHNR and CDR2 FQNEAQ (reference sequence). This CDR3 comprises 13 residues. The CDR3 sequence: CASSFDWDRPQYF. The CDR3 bases are TGTGCCAGCAGCTTCGATTGGGACAGGCCTCAGTACTTC. Complete variable domain (other parts from reference TRBV7-9 and TRBJ2-4): DTGVSQNPRHKITKRGQNVTFRCDPISEHNRLYWYRQTLGQGPEFLTYFQNEAQLEKSRLLSDRFSAERPKGSFSTLEIQRTEQGDSAMYLCASSFDWDRPQYFGAGTRLSVL.

J is TRBJ1-5 and V is TRBV7-2, with D perhaps TRBD1 (5 bases). V shed 4 bases and J shed 6 bases, with 19 bases lying between them. The CDR3 is made up of 16 amino acids. Germline CDR1 and CDR2: SGHTA and FQGNSA. CDR3 sequence reads: CASSSSRVGSSQPQHF. The CDR3, as DNA: TGTGCCAGCAGCTCGTCCAGGGTCGGTAGTAGTCAGCCCCAGCATTTT.

This clone was seen more than once but under ten times. This chain's CDR3 is CASSFDSNQPQHF. CDR3 in DNA: TGCGCCAGCAGCTTCGACAGCAATCAGCCCCAGCATTTT. V and J are TRBV5-1 and TRBJ1-5; D gene ambiguous. This CDR3 contains 13 residues. In germline, CDR1 is SGHRS, CDR2 YFSETQ. With 2 bases removed from V and 1 base from J, the gap between germline ends came to 4 bases.

The chain couples TRBV5-1 to TRBJ2-3, with 9 bases lining up with TRBD2. The CDR3 runs 15 residues. Germline V gene lookup returns CDR1 SGHRS and CDR2 YFSETQ. Trimming removed 2 bases from V and 0 bases from J; junction bases left unmatched: 1. This CDR3 reads CASSLGLASTDTQYF. The DNA for the CDR3 is TGCGCCAGCAGCTTAGGACTAGCGAGCACAGATACGCAGTATTTT.

The rearrangement joins TRBV5-4 to TRBJ1-3; D remains ambiguous. CDR1 is SGHNT and CDR2 is YYREEE in the germline V gene (reference sequence). The V end was cut by 2 bases, the J end by 0 bases, with 15 bases between. The CDR3 sequence is 17 residues long. Written as DNA, the CDR3 is TGTGCCAGCAGCTTTTCCGACGGAGACATCTCTGGAAACACCATATATTTT. This codes for CASSFSDGDISGNTIYF.

The CDR3 reads CSVGGQGTDTQYF. The CDR3 coding sequence is TGCAGCGTGGGGGGACAGGGGACAGATACGCAGTATTTT. The rearrangement joins TRBV29-1 to TRBJ2-3; 10 nucleotides agree with TRBD1. The junction had 3 bases not matched to a gene; V was cut back by 6 bases and J by 3 bases. Per the germline V gene, CDR1 is SQVTM and CDR2 is ANQGSEA. The CDR3 contains 13 residues.

The rearrangement links TRBV18 to TRBJ2-1; weak D call: TRBD1 (6 bases). Germline CDR1 and CDR2: KGHSH and LQKENI. This CDR3 is built from 13 residues. V was pared by 2 bases and J by 7 bases, with 9 bases between. This chain's CDR3 is CASSPGQINEQFF. The CDR3 DNA reads TGTGCCAGCTCACCAGGACAGATTAATGAGCAGTTCTTC.

This sequence joins TRBV18 and TRBJ1-1; tentative D call: TRBD1 (6 bases). V was pared by 5 bases and J by 7 bases, with 23 bases between. This CDR3 comprises 16 residues. Germline V gene data show CDR1 as KGHSH and CDR2 as LQKENI. For the CDR3, the DNA is TGTGCCAGCTCAGCATACAGGGAAGGAGAAAAAAATGAAGCTTTCTTT. This translates into CASSAYREGEKNEAFF.

The rearrangement uses TRBV6-4 and TRBJ1-1; D uncertain. V lost 4 bases and J lost 0, with 6 bases in between. Germline assignment: CDR1 MRHNA and CDR2 SNTAGT. The CDR3 contains 13 residues. The CDR3 DNA follows: TGTGCCAGCAGTGTAGGGTTGAACACTGAAGCTTTCTTT. Protein: CASSVGLNTEAFF.

The V call is TRBV7-8, the J call TRBJ1-6, with D possibly matching TRBD1 (5 bases). Germline lookup yields CDR1 SGHVS and CDR2 FQNEAQ. Trimming took 6 bases from V and 6 from J, leaving 9 bases between them. This CDR3 spans 13 amino acids. The CDR3 DNA reads TGTGCCAGCAGTATTGGGGGTAATTCACCCCTCCACTTT. Protein: CASSIGGNSPLHF.

The chain has TRBV9 and TRBJ1-5, with 8 bases fitting TRBD1. This CDR3 has 15 amino acids. J lost 5 bases, V lost 3 bases, and 7 bases had no gene match. Germline V gives CDR1 SGDLS, CDR2 YYNGEE. The CDR3 nucleotides are TGTGCCAGCAGCGCAACCGGGACAGGCCATCAGCCCCAGCATTTT. Translating gives CASSATGTGHQPQHF. Supplemented by reference TRBV9 and TRBJ1-5, the full variable domain reads DSGVTQTPKHLITATGQRVTLRCSPRSGDLSVYWYQQSLDQGLQFLIQYYNGEERAKGNILERFSAQQFPDLHSELNLSSLELGDSALYFCASSATGTGHQPQHFGDGTRLSIL.

The rearrangement uses TRBV21-1 and TRBJ1-6; the D segment call TRBD1 is taken from the table without a DNA check. TRBV21-1 constitutes a pseudogene. The CDR3 sequence is 19 residues long. The CDR3 DNA follows: TGTGCCAGCAGCAATGGGCCTAACCGACAGGAATTCGTTTTGGCGCCCCTCCACTTT. It specifies CASSNGPNRQEFVLAPLHF.

The chain uses TRBV6-5 and TRBJ2-7, with D perhaps TRBD1 (7 bases). The V gene lost 6 bases and the J gene lost 9 bases, with 18 bases spanning the gap. Germline V gene lookup returns CDR1 MNHEY and CDR2 SVGAGI. The CDR3 runs to 13 residues. For the CDR3, the DNA is TGTGCCAGCAGAGGGACAGCCGGAGGGGTGCAGTACTTC. Translation: CASRGTAGGVQYF.

This clone was counted a single time. The chain links TRBV30 to TRBJ1-6; the D is unclear. The CDR3 runs to 17 residues. Germline V CDR1 and CDR2: GTSNPN, SVGIG (reference sequence). The ends were cut back, 1 base at V and 0 bases at J, with 13 bases in the middle. The CDR3 region is CAWSGIHTSSYNSPLHF. The CDR3 DNA is TGTGCCTGGAGTGGCATCCACACTAGCTCCTATAATTCACCCCTCCACTTT.

The chain joins TRBV7-3 to TRBJ2-2; 8 bases are shared with TRBD1. The V segment lost 2 bases and the J segment 2 bases; nucleotides outside the gene matches: 4. Looked up from germline, CDR1 is SGHTA and CDR2 is FQGTGA. The CDR3 is 16 amino acids. DNA for the CDR3: TGTGCCAGCAGCTTAGGCCAGGGGGCAAACACCGGGGAGCTGTTTTTT. Translation gives CASSLGQGANTGELFF.

The genes are TRBV15 and TRBJ1-1, with 7 positions matching TRBD1. Trimming cost V 10 bases and J 5 bases; bases outside gene matches: 13. Per germline, CDR1 LNHNV and CDR2 YYDKDF (reference sequence). CDR3 length: 14 residues. The CDR3 loop reads CAISQGWGSTEAFF. The DNA for the CDR3 is TGTGCCATCTCACAGGGGTGGGGAAGTACTGAAGCTTTCTTT.

V and J are TRBV7-9 and TRBJ1-2; D call uncertain. The germline V gene has CDR1 SEHNR and CDR2 FQNEAQ (reference sequence). Trimming took off 5 bases at V and 0 bases at J, with 10 bases between the two ends. The CDR3 is 14 residues long. DNA of the CDR3: TGTGCCAGCAGCCCCCACTCGACTAACTATGGCTACACCTTC. Translated, it gives CASSPHSTNYGYTF. The full variable domain, its missing parts supplied by reference TRBV7-9 and TRBJ1-2, is DTGVSQNPRHKITKRGQNVTFRCDPISEHNRLYWYRQTLGQGPEFLTYFQNEAQLEKSRLLSDRFSAERPKGSFSTLEIQRTEQGDSAMYLCASSPHSTNYGYTFGSGTRLTVV.

The CDR3 loop reads CAWSVRTGLEAFF. The CDR3 nucleotides are TGTGCCTGGAGTGTAAGGACAGGGCTTGAAGCTTTCTTT. J is TRBJ1-1 and V is TRBV30; TRBD1 aligns across 8 bases. The V gene end was trimmed by 0 bases and the J gene end by 7 bases; junction bases not matched to a gene: 4. The CDR3 is made up of 13 amino acids. Per germline, CDR1 GTSNPN and CDR2 SVGIG (reference sequence).

The V and J genes are TRBV9 and TRBJ1-4; 7 positions match TRBD1. V lost 5 bases, J lost 2 bases, and 6 bases stayed unmatched. The length of the CDR3 is 15 residues. Looked up from germline, CDR1 is SGDLS and CDR2 is YYNGEE. DNA for the CDR3: TGTGCCAGCAGGATGGGGACAGCTACTAATGAAAAACTGTTTTTT. As protein: CASRMGTATNEKLFF.

This chain uses TRBV7-8 with TRBJ1-6; possible D gene TRBD1, 6 bases. Between the trimmed V and J ends, which lost 1 base and 4 bases, there was a span of 8 bases. CDR1 is SGHVS and CDR2 is FQNEAQ in the germline V gene. The CDR3 covers 15 residues. The DNA for the CDR3 is TGTGCCAGCAGCTTAGAGCAGGGGTATAATTCACCCCTCCACTTT. It yields the protein CASSLEQGYNSPLHF.

The J gene is TRBJ2-3, the V gene TRBV29-1; a possible D gene is TRBD2 (6 bases). The V gene's germline CDR1 is SQVTM and CDR2 ANQGSEA. The CDR3 contains 13 residues. V was shortened by 7 bases and J by 7 bases, with 18 bases between the two germline ends. The DNA for the CDR3 is TGCAGCGCATCCGGGACTGCAAAGAATACGCAGTATTTT. Translation gives CSASGTAKNTQYF.

The chain is built from TRBV7-2 and TRBJ2-3, with D maybe TRBD2 (5 bases). The length of the CDR3 is 14 residues. CDR1 SGHTA and CDR2 FQGNSA come from the germline V gene. Trimming took off 1 base at V and 0 bases at J, with 5 bases between the two ends. The CDR3 nucleotides are TGTGCCAGCAGCTTAGGGAGGAGCACAGATACGCAGTATTTT. This sequence encodes CASSLGRSTDTQYF.

The V and J genes are TRBV30 and TRBJ1-5, with 9 bases fitting TRBD1. V dropped 5 bases and J dropped 6; count of bases not matched to a gene: 5. Germline CDR1 reads GTSNPN; CDR2 reads SVGIG (reference sequence). The CDR3 spans 13 residues. Here the CDR3 DNA reads TGTGCCTGGTCCGGGACAGGGCTTCAGCCCCAGCATTTT. Its protein is CAWSGTGLQPQHF. The full variable domain, with the rest looked up from reference TRBV30 and TRBJ1-5, is SQTIHQWPATLVQPVGSPLSLECTVEGTSNPNLYWYRQAAGRGLQLLFYSVGIGQISSEVPQNLSASRPQDRQFILSSKKLLLSDSGFYLCAWSGTGLQPQHFGDGTRLSIL.

The chain couples TRBV18 to TRBJ2-7, with D perhaps TRBD1 or TRBD2 (5 bases each). The CDR3 has 13 residues. The V end lost 2 bases, the J end lost 5 bases, and 10 bases lay between the germline ends. Looked up from germline, CDR1 is KGHSH and CDR2 is LQKENI. The CDR3 DNA follows: TGTGCCAGCTCACCAGGGACCCTCCACGAGCAGTACGTC. Translated: CASSPGTLHEQYV.